A selection of T cell receptor beta chains follows, all from one sample in a study of shared clonotypes between healthy human individuals. Assay used: immunoSEQ multiplex PCR; TCRdb lists only in-frame clones, some missing. The sample lists approximately 250,000 clones; over 50% were seen once. Sequencing was performed on memory CD4+ T cells sorted from blood. All receptors come from a man aged 30-40 years in good health. Both conserved end residues are part of each CDR3. The D gene is left open where the match is weak. Size values are once, few and many counts, or a class for expanded clones, and some rows have none.

CDR3 DNA: TGCGCCAGCAGCGTGGTGGGCCCCACCGGGGAGCTGTTTTTT; CDR3 protein: CASSVVGPTGELFF; D gene: .; J gene: TRBJ2-2; clone size: few; V gene: TRBV5-1
CDR3 DNA: TGTGCCAGCAGAGCCGGGACAGAATACGAGCAGTACTTC; CDR3 protein: CASRAGTEYEQYF; D gene: TRBD1; J gene: TRBJ2-7; clone size: .; V gene: TRBV27
CDR3 DNA: TGTGCCAGCAGCTTAGAAGATACGCAGTATTTT; CDR3 protein: CASSLEDTQYF; D gene: .; J gene: TRBJ2-3; clone size: .; V gene: TRBV7-2
CDR3 DNA: TGTGCCAGCAGTCCTGTGGCCGGGCGAGTCACTGAAGCTTTCTTT; CDR3 protein: CASSPVAGRVTEAFF; D gene: .; J gene: TRBJ1-1; clone size: many; V gene: TRBV7-9
CDR3 DNA: TGTGCCAGCAGCTTAGACGAAGATCAGCCCCAGCATTTT; CDR3 protein: CASSLDEDQPQHF; D gene: .; J gene: TRBJ1-5; clone size: .; V gene: TRBV7-6
CDR3 DNA: TGTGCCAGCAGCTTAGGGCGGAGCACAGATACGCAGTATTTT; CDR3 protein: CASSLGRSTDTQYF; D gene: .; J gene: TRBJ2-3; clone size: .; V gene: TRBV11-2
CDR3 DNA: TGTGCCAGCTCCCGTGAGGGGGGCTACGAGCAGTACTTC; CDR3 protein: CASSREGGYEQYF; D gene: .; J gene: TRBJ2-7; clone size: .; V gene: TRBV9
CDR3 DNA: TGCGCCAGCAGCTTGGACGGGCGCTTCCAAGAGACCCAGTACTTC; CDR3 protein: CASSLDGRFQETQYF; D gene: .; J gene: TRBJ2-5; clone size: few; V gene: TRBV5-1
CDR3 DNA: TGTGCCAGCAGCTTAGGCGGGGGCACAGATACGCAGTATTTT; CDR3 protein: CASSLGGGTDTQYF; D gene: .; J gene: TRBJ2-3; clone size: .; V gene: TRBV11-3
CDR3 DNA: TGTGCCAGCAGCGTGGTGGCGGGACTAGACGAGCAGTACTTC; CDR3 protein: CASSVVAGLDEQYF; D gene: TRBD2; J gene: TRBJ2-7; clone size: .; V gene: TRBV9
CDR3 DNA: TGTGCCAGCAGCTTCGTAGGGGGCGGGGAGCAGTTCTTC; CDR3 protein: CASSFVGGGEQFF; D gene: TRBD1; J gene: TRBJ2-1; clone size: once; V gene: TRBV7-9
CDR3 DNA: TGTGCCAGCAGCTTAGCAGGGACGACCAGCACAGATACGCAGTATTTT; CDR3 protein: CASSLAGTTSTDTQYF; D gene: .; J gene: TRBJ2-3; clone size: .; V gene: TRBV7-6
CDR3 DNA: TGTGCCAGCAGCTTAGGGGGGGAGGCTTTCTTT; CDR3 protein: CASSLGGEAFF; D gene: .; J gene: TRBJ1-1; clone size: .; V gene: TRBV7-8
CDR3 DNA: TGTGCCAGTAGAATACAGGGCGAAGAGACCCAGTACTTC; CDR3 protein: CASRIQGEETQYF; D gene: .; J gene: TRBJ2-5; clone size: .; V gene: TRBV19
CDR3 DNA: TGTGCCAGCAGTTCCCTACTAGGGGGTGAGCAGTTCTTC; CDR3 protein: CASSSLLGGEQFF; D gene: .; J gene: TRBJ2-1; clone size: .; V gene: TRBV6-5
CDR3 DNA: TGCGCCAGCAGCCAAGTAACAGCTGGAAACACCATATATTTT; CDR3 protein: CASSQVTAGNTIYF; D gene: .; J gene: TRBJ1-3; clone size: .; V gene: TRBV4-1
CDR3 DNA: TGTGCCAGCAGCTCTCACCTTAGCACAGATACGCAGTATTTT; CDR3 protein: CASSSHLSTDTQYF; D gene: .; J gene: TRBJ2-3; clone size: .; V gene: TRBV5-8
CDR3 DNA: TGCAGCGTTGAATGGGGGGTTACACTAGCGGGAGTTTTAGAGACCCAGTACTTC; CDR3 protein: CSVEWGVTLAGVLETQYF; D gene: TRBD2; J gene: TRBJ2-5; clone size: .; V gene: TRBV29-1
CDR3 DNA: TGTGCCTGGAGGGACTGGAACAACAATGAGCAGTTCTTC; CDR3 protein: CAWRDWNNNEQFF; D gene: .; J gene: TRBJ2-1; clone size: .; V gene: TRBV30
CDR3 DNA: TGTGCCAGCAGCTCCTTACAGGGGGTAGACACTGAAGCTTTCTTT; CDR3 protein: CASSSLQGVDTEAFF; D gene: TRBD1; J gene: TRBJ1-1; clone size: few; V gene: TRBV7-9
CDR3 DNA: TGTGCCAGCAGCTTAACGCAGGCCCGAAACACCATATATTTT; CDR3 protein: CASSLTQARNTIYF; D gene: .; J gene: TRBJ1-3; clone size: .; V gene: TRBV7-9
CDR3 DNA: TGTGCCAGCAGTTTATCTGCTTGGGCAGGAAATGGCTACACCTTC; CDR3 protein: CASSLSAWAGNGYTF; D gene: .; J gene: TRBJ1-2; clone size: .; V gene: TRBV27
CDR3 DNA: TGTGCCAGCAGTGTGTCCTACGAGCAGTACTTC; CDR3 protein: CASSVSYEQYF; D gene: .; J gene: TRBJ2-7; clone size: .; V gene: TRBV2
CDR3 DNA: TGCGCCAGCAGCTTGGGGTCCAACACCGGGGAGCTGTTTTTT; CDR3 protein: CASSLGSNTGELFF; D gene: .; J gene: TRBJ2-2; clone size: .; V gene: TRBV5-1
CDR3 DNA: TGTGCCAGCAGTCCCCTAGCGGGAGGGCTTTTAGGGGAGCAGTTCTTC; CDR3 protein: CASSPLAGGLLGEQFF; D gene: TRBD2; J gene: TRBJ2-1; clone size: once; V gene: TRBV25-1
CDR3 DNA: TGCAGCGTTGAAGAGGCAAGGGGATCCGAGCAGTACTTC; CDR3 protein: CSVEEARGSEQYF; D gene: .; J gene: TRBJ2-7; clone size: .; V gene: TRBV29-1
CDR3 DNA: TGCGCCAGCAGCCTGGAGGGCAGGCTCACAGATACGCAGTATTTT; CDR3 protein: CASSLEGRLTDTQYF; D gene: .; J gene: TRBJ2-3; clone size: many; V gene: TRBV5-1
CDR3 DNA: TGTGCCAGCAGTCTGGGAGTTCAGCCCCAGCATTTT; CDR3 protein: CASSLGVQPQHF; D gene: .; J gene: TRBJ1-5; clone size: few; V gene: TRBV2
CDR3 DNA: TGTGCCAGCAGCTTTTCATCTACAGGGAACTACGAGCAGTACTTC; CDR3 protein: CASSFSSTGNYEQYF; D gene: .; J gene: TRBJ2-7; clone size: few; V gene: TRBV7-2
CDR3 DNA: TGTGCCAGCAGACCTTCTCGGACTAGCGGGGTCGGTGAGCAGTTCTTC; CDR3 protein: CASRPSRTSGVGEQFF; D gene: TRBD2; J gene: TRBJ2-1; clone size: .; V gene: TRBV7-9
CDR3 DNA: TGTGCCAGCTCACCGGGAGCGGGATCCCTGGGAGATACGCAGTATTTT; CDR3 protein: CASSPGAGSLGDTQYF; D gene: TRBD2; J gene: TRBJ2-3; clone size: .; V gene: TRBV18
CDR3 DNA: TGTGCCAGCAGCCCGGGGACAGCCGAAGGAAACACCATATATTTT; CDR3 protein: CASSPGTAEGNTIYF; D gene: TRBD1; J gene: TRBJ1-3; clone size: once; V gene: TRBV9
CDR3 DNA: TGTGCCAGCAAACTGAACACTGAAGCTTTCTTT; CDR3 protein: CASKLNTEAFF; D gene: .; J gene: TRBJ1-1; clone size: few; V gene: TRBV2
CDR3 DNA: TGTGCCTGGAGTGTTGGGGTAGGGCTGGCGATGTACAATGAGCAGTTCTTC; CDR3 protein: CAWSVGVGLAMYNEQFF; D gene: .; J gene: TRBJ2-1; clone size: .; V gene: TRBV30
CDR3 DNA: TGTGCCAGCAGTTCACCATCAGGGGGCAATGAGCAGTTCTTC; CDR3 protein: CASSSPSGGNEQFF; D gene: TRBD1; J gene: TRBJ2-1; clone size: .; V gene: TRBV28
CDR3 DNA: TGCAGCGTGGAGACAGGGGCTCGAGAAAAACTGTTTTTT; CDR3 protein: CSVETGAREKLFF; D gene: TRBD1; J gene: TRBJ1-4; clone size: .; V gene: TRBV29-1
CDR3 DNA: TGCGCCAGCAGCCACAGGCAAGGGGCCAACGTCCTGACTTTC; CDR3 protein: CASSHRQGANVLTF; D gene: .; J gene: TRBJ2-6; clone size: .; V gene: TRBV5-1
CDR3 DNA: TGTGCCAGCAGCAAAGCGGGACATTACAATCAGCCCCAGCATTTT; CDR3 protein: CASSKAGHYNQPQHF; D gene: .; J gene: TRBJ1-5; clone size: .; V gene: TRBV21-1
CDR3 DNA: TGTGCCAGCAGCCTTAGATTAGGAGGGCGGTATGAGCAGTTCTTC; CDR3 protein: CASSLRLGGRYEQFF; D gene: .; J gene: TRBJ2-1; clone size: .; V gene: TRBV7-2
CDR3 DNA: TGCGCCAGCAGTGAGTCGGGACAGAACACTGAAGCTTTCTTT; CDR3 protein: CASSESGQNTEAFF; D gene: .; J gene: TRBJ1-1; clone size: few; V gene: TRBV10-1
CDR3 DNA: TGCGCCAGCAGCCAAGATACACGAGCGGGGACCCAGTACTTC; CDR3 protein: CASSQDTRAGTQYF; D gene: .; J gene: TRBJ2-5; clone size: few; V gene: TRBV4-3
CDR3 DNA: TGTGCCAGCTCACTCAGTTCCCCTAGCACAGATACGCAGTATTTT; CDR3 protein: CASSLSSPSTDTQYF; D gene: .; J gene: TRBJ2-3; clone size: .; V gene: TRBV18
CDR3 DNA: TGCAGTGCTAGTCCCAGGGATGAGCAGTTCTTC; CDR3 protein: CSASPRDEQFF; D gene: .; J gene: TRBJ2-1; clone size: .; V gene: TRBV20-1
CDR3 DNA: TGCAGCGTCCCCAGGGGGGCGGGTGAGCAGTTCTTC; CDR3 protein: CSVPRGAGEQFF; D gene: .; J gene: TRBJ2-1; clone size: many; V gene: TRBV29-1
CDR3 DNA: TGTGCCAGCAGTGCTGGGAGGGCCTACGAGCAGTACTTC; CDR3 protein: CASSAGRAYEQYF; D gene: TRBD2; J gene: TRBJ2-7; clone size: .; V gene: TRBV6-1
CDR3 DNA: TGTGCCAGCAGTTTCGGCGGAGTGGCGGTTTCCGTGCAGTACTTC; CDR3 protein: CASSFGGVAVSVQYF; D gene: .; J gene: TRBJ2-7; clone size: .; V gene: TRBV28
CDR3 DNA: TGTGCCAGCAGCTTTCGGGGCAGACGAGAGACCCAGTACTTC; CDR3 protein: CASSFRGRRETQYF; D gene: .; J gene: TRBJ2-5; clone size: .; V gene: TRBV5-4
CDR3 DNA: TGTGCCAGCAGCTTAGACAGAGTTGGAAACACCATATATTTT; CDR3 protein: CASSLDRVGNTIYF; D gene: .; J gene: TRBJ1-3; clone size: .; V gene: TRBV7-9
CDR3 DNA: TGTGCCAGCAGTTACTCCGAGGGGGAGGACTATGGCTACACCTTC; CDR3 protein: CASSYSEGEDYGYTF; D gene: .; J gene: TRBJ1-2; clone size: .; V gene: TRBV6-6
CDR3 DNA: TGTGCCAGCAGAGAAAAACAGGGGGCCACCGGGGAGCTGTTTTTT; CDR3 protein: CASREKQGATGELFF; D gene: .; J gene: TRBJ2-2; clone size: .; V gene: TRBV21-1
CDR3 DNA: TGTGCCAGCAGTTCCTTCTCCGGTACGGAGACCCAGTACTTC; CDR3 protein: CASSSFSGTETQYF; D gene: .; J gene: TRBJ2-5; clone size: few; V gene: TRBV27
CDR3 DNA: TGTGCCAGCAGCCGAATACCGACAGACGAGCAGTACTTC; CDR3 protein: CASSRIPTDEQYF; D gene: .; J gene: TRBJ2-7; clone size: .; V gene: TRBV5-4
CDR3 DNA: TGTGCCAGTAGTATTATGAACAGGAACACCGGGGAGCTGTTTTTT; CDR3 protein: CASSIMNRNTGELFF; D gene: .; J gene: TRBJ2-2; clone size: .; V gene: TRBV19
CDR3 DNA: TGTGCCAGCAGTTACTCCCCGCCAGGCGTCTACGAGCAGTACTTC; CDR3 protein: CASSYSPPGVYEQYF; D gene: .; J gene: TRBJ2-7; clone size: once; V gene: TRBV6-5
CDR3 DNA: TGTGCCAGCAGTGAACTAGCGGGAGGGCAAGATACGCAGTATTTT; CDR3 protein: CASSELAGGQDTQYF; D gene: TRBD2; J gene: TRBJ2-3; clone size: .; V gene: TRBV6-1